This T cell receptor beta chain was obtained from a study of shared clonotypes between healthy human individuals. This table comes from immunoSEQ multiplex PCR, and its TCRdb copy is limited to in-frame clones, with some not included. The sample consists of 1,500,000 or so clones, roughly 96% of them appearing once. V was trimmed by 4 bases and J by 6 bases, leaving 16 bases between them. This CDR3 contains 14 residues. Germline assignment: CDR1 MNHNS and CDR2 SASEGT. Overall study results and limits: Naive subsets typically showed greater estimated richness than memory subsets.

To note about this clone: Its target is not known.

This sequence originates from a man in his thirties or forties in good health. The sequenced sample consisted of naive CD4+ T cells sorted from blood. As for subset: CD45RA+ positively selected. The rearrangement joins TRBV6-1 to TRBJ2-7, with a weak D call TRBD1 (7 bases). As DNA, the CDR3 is TGTGCCAGCAGTGGAGACAGGGAGGATCTCGAGCAGTACTTC. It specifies CASSGDREDLEQYF.